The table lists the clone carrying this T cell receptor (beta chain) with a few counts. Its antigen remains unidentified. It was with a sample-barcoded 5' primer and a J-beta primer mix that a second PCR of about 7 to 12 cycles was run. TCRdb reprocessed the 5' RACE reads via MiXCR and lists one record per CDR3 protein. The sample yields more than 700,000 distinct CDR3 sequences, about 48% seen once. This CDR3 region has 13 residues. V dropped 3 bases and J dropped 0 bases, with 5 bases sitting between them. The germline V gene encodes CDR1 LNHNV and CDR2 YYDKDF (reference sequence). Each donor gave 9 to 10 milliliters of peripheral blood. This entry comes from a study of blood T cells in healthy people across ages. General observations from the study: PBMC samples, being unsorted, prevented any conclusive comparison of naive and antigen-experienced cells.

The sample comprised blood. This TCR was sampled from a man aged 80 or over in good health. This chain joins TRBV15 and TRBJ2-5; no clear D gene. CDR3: CATSSPNQETQYF. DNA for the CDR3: TGTGCCACCAGCAGTCCTAACCAAGAGACCCAGTACTTC.